This T cell receptor (beta chain) was captured in a study of blood T cell repertoires in COVID-19. Across the study: Sources were T cells, B-cell-depleted T cells, or PBMCs; the material itself was cDNA or gDNA.

Germline values: CDR1 LNHDA, CDR2 SQIVND (reference sequence). Trimming removed 5 bases at V and 3 bases at J, with 17 bases between. There are 15 residues in the CDR3. Authors' data handling: Reference gene primer amplification gave estimated nucleated cell counts. TCRdb's copy holds only in-frame clones and misses some; the assay was immunoSEQ multiplex PCR. V and J calls and clone size follow that table, whereas D and trimming were derived from the DNA. The data contain about 250,000 clones, around 89% of them singletons. This clonotype was obtained from a man aged 40-49 years who had recovered from COVID-19. The V call is TRBV19, the J call TRBJ2-7; weak D call: TRBD1 (6 bases). The specimen sequenced was PBMCs or T cells enriched from blood (not recorded which). The CDR3 nucleotides are TGTGCCAGTAGTGGGGTGCAAGGACAGTTCTACGAGCAGTACTTC. Amino acids: CASSGVQGQFYEQYF. The variable domain in full, completed from reference TRBV19 and TRBJ2-7, reads DGGITQSPKYLFRKEGQNVTLSCEQNLNHDAMYWYRQDPGQGLRLIYYSQIVNDFQKGDIAEGYSVSREKKESFPLTVTSAQKNPTAFYLCASSGVQGQFYEQYFGPGTRLTVT.